One sample yielded the 18 T cell receptor beta chains listed below, sequenced in a study of PD-1 blockade in mismatch repair-deficient tumors. Some clones are missing from TCRdb's copy, which holds only in-frame ones; the method was immunoSEQ multiplex PCR. The data contain roughly 37,000 clones, approximately 80% of them singletons. This material consisted of PBMCs, taken about 40 weeks after starting pembrolizumab. These receptors came from an adult with mismatch repair-deficient cancer.

The J gene is TRBJ2-1, the V gene TRBV19, with D possibly matching TRBD1 (6 bases). The CDR3 has 12 residues. The germline gives CDR1 LNHDA, CDR2 SQIVND (reference sequence). V was cut by 9 bases and J by 9 bases, with 15 bases left in between. CDR3 region: CARVQGEGEQFF. CDR3 in DNA: TGTGCCAGAGTACAGGGAGAGGGTGAGCAGTTCTTC.

The chain joins TRBV6-6 to TRBJ2-5; no clear D gene. V gave up 0 bases and J gave up 4 bases, with 6 bases separating them. This CDR3 spans 13 amino acids. Germline V gene data show CDR1 as MNHNY and CDR2 as SVGAGI (reference sequence). The DNA for the CDR3 is TGTGCCAGCAGTTACTCTGCGGTAGAGACCCAGTACTTC. Translation gives CASSYSAVETQYF.

This clone was picked up a small number of times. This specimen includes other DNA sequences encoding the same CDR3. CDR3 nucleotide sequence: TGTGCCAGCACATTCGGGGGAATCTACGAGCAGTACTTC. Translated: CASTFGGIYEQYF. The rearrangement links TRBV28 to TRBJ2-7, with D perhaps TRBD2 (6 bases). Trimming shortened V by 7 bases and J by 3 bases, and 13 bases separated the two germline ends. Looked up from germline, CDR1 is MDHEN and CDR2 is SYDVKM. The CDR3 spans 13 residues. Full variable domain (remainder filled in from reference TRBV28 and TRBJ2-7): DVKVTQSSRYLVKRTGEKVFLECVQDMDHENMFWYRQDPGLGLRLIYFSYDVKMKEKGDIPEGYSVSREKKERFSLILESASTNQTSMYLCASTFGGIYEQYFGPGTRLTVT.

This clone was recorded only once. The CDR3 region is CASSYYRGSYGYTF. The CDR3 DNA follows: TGTGCCAGCAGCTACTACAGGGGAAGCTATGGCTACACCTTC. V gene TRBV7-2 combines with J gene TRBJ1-2, with 7 bases aligning to TRBD1. Losses at the gene ends were 4 bases for V and 4 bases for J; bases not matched to a gene: 6. The CDR3 extends over 14 amino acids. CDR1 SGHTA and CDR2 FQGNSA come from the germline V gene.

Only one count was recorded for this clone. The chain couples TRBV6-1 to TRBJ1-1; D uncertain. There are 13 residues in the CDR3. Trimming took 5 bases from V and 4 from J, leaving 11 bases between them. Looked up from germline, CDR1 is MNHNS and CDR2 is SASEGT. The chain's CDR3 is CASSNGVFTEAFF. In nucleotides, the CDR3 is TGTGCCAGCAGTAACGGGGTCTTCACTGAAGCTTTCTTT.

This chain joins TRBV10-1 and TRBJ2-2; TRBD1 is a possible D gene (6 bases). The CDR3 spans 13 residues. Trimming took off 7 bases at V and 6 bases at J, with 12 bases between the two ends. Germline V gene sequence: CDR1 WNHNN, CDR2 SYGVQD (reference sequence). Here the CDR3 DNA reads TGCGCCAGCAACGATGGGGGCCCCGGGGAGCTGTTTTTT. This gives the protein CASNDGGPGELFF.

This clone was found once. J is TRBJ1-2 and V is TRBV18; tentatively, D is TRBD1 (5 bases). Germline values: CDR1 KGHSH, CDR2 LQKENI. The CDR3 has 13 residues. V was trimmed by 2 bases and J by 6 bases, leaving 10 bases between them. The CDR3 is CASSPGRANGYTF. The CDR3 DNA is TGTGCCAGCTCACCAGGCAGGGCGAATGGCTACACCTTC.

This chain uses TRBV5-1 with TRBJ1-1; D uncertain. The CDR3 has 14 residues. CDR1 and CDR2 (germline): SGHRS, YFSETQ. Trimming stripped 0 bases from V and 1 base from J, with 7 bases between. The CDR3 sequence: CASSLGPSNTEAFF. The CDR3 coding sequence is TGCGCCAGCAGCTTGGGTCCCTCGAACACTGAAGCTTTCTTT.

This clone was found a few times. V is TRBV18 and J is TRBJ2-7; 7 nucleotides align to TRBD1. The CDR3 runs to 15 residues. The junction had 13 bases not matched to a gene; V was cut back by 4 bases and J by 7 bases. CDR1 and CDR2 from the germline V gene are KGHSH and LQKENI. CDR3 sequence (DNA): TGTGCCAGCTCACTCGAACAGGGGACCCTTCGGGAGCAGTACTTC. Translating it yields CASSLEQGTLREQYF.

The chain is built from TRBV11-3 and TRBJ2-7, with 12 bases lining up with TRBD2. CDR1 is SGHNT, CDR2 YENEEA, per germline. The CDR3 contains 14 residues. The V and J ends lost 3 bases and 6 bases, in that order; junction bases with no gene match: 3. The CDR3 here is CASSLQGLAGEQYF. CDR3 bases: TGTGCCAGCAGCTTGCAGGGACTAGCGGGCGAGCAGTACTTC.

The chain uses TRBV28 and TRBJ2-1, with D possibly being TRBD1 (5 bases). The V end was cut by 3 bases, the J end by 4 bases, with 7 bases between. The CDR3 length is 13 residues. Germline-derived CDR1 and CDR2 are MDHEN and SYDVKM. In DNA form, the CDR3 reads TGTGCCAGCAGTTTTGACAGTTACAATGAGCAGTTCTTC. Translating gives CASSFDSYNEQFF.

The chain joins TRBV9 to TRBJ2-7; 7 positions match TRBD2. Germline loops: CDR1 SGDLS, CDR2 YYNGEE. CDR3 size: 15 residues. V shed 2 bases, J shed 4 bases, and the junction held 9 bases outside the gene matches. The DNA for the CDR3 is TGTGCCAGCAGCGTTCTGGCCGACGGGGGGTACGAGCAGTACTTC. Translated: CASSVLADGGYEQYF.

This clone is termed medium-sized. The chain carries TRBV7-9 and TRBJ1-2; D unclear. V lost 0 bases, J lost 3 bases, and 11 bases lay in between. Per the germline V gene, CDR1 is SEHNR and CDR2 is FQNEAQ (reference sequence). CDR3 length: 15 residues. The CDR3 spells CASSLALLQDYGYTF. For the CDR3, the DNA is TGTGCCAGCAGCTTAGCGTTACTGCAAGACTATGGCTACACCTTC.

The chain joins TRBV5-4 to TRBJ2-3, with 9 bases aligning to TRBD2. The V and J ends lost 4 bases and 3 bases, in that order; junction bases with no gene match: 9. The CDR3 sequence is 16 residues long. The germline V gene has CDR1 SGHNT and CDR2 YYREEE (reference sequence). The CDR3 DNA sequence: TGTGCCAGCAGCCAGCTGGCGGGAGGGCTGACAGATACGCAGTATTTT. The encoded protein is CASSQLAGGLTDTQYF.

The chain employs TRBV28 and TRBJ1-1; D perhaps matches TRBD1 (5 bases). The CDR3 consists of 15 residues. Deletions cut 2 bases from V and 10 bases from J, with 20 bases between. Germline CDR1 and CDR2: MDHEN and SYDVKM. The CDR3: CASSLAPGTRGGAFF. The CDR3, as DNA: TGTGCCAGCAGTTTAGCCCCCGGGACCCGGGGAGGAGCTTTCTTT.

The chain combines TRBV29-1 with TRBJ1-2; tentative D call: TRBD1 (5 bases). Germline CDR1 is SQVTM and CDR2 is ANQGSEA. The CDR3 has 13 residues. The V end was cut by 4 bases, the J end by 5 bases, with 14 bases between. CDR3 in DNA: TGCAGCGTTGTCAGGGATACCTCTTATGGCTACACCTTC. This gives the protein CSVVRDTSYGYTF.

This chain connects TRBV6-4 to TRBJ2-7; TRBD1 matches at 7 bases. CDR3 length equals 14 residues. The junction had 6 bases not matched to a gene; V was cut back by 5 bases and J by 2 bases. CDR1 and CDR2 from the germline V gene are MRHNA and SNTAGT. The CDR3 DNA reads as TGTGCCAGCAGTCCCGACAGGGCGACCTACGAGCAGTACTTC. It is translated as CASSPDRATYEQYF.

V is TRBV5-1 and J is TRBJ2-5; 8 positions match TRBD1. Germline assignment: CDR1 SGHRS and CDR2 YFSETQ. The CDR3 is made up of 14 amino acids. V dropped 4 bases and J dropped 1; count of bases not matched to a gene: 3. This CDR3 is CASSTGQAQETQYF. In DNA, the CDR3 is TGCGCCAGCAGCACGGGACAGGCCCAAGAGACCCAGTACTTC. Supplemented by reference TRBV5-1 and TRBJ2-5, the full variable domain reads KAGVTQTPRYLIKTRGQQVTLSCSPISGHRSVSWYQQTPGQGLQFLFEYFSETQRNKGNFPGRFSGRQFSNSRSEMNVSTLELGDSALYLCASSTGQAQETQYFGPGTRLLVL.